A single T cell receptor beta chain is shown here with its context. There is no known antigen for this receptor. Base qualities were left out, and no much larger clone turns up one base away. Libraries were prepared through the immunoSEQ multiplex PCR assay. For the multiplex PCR, a mixture combining 60 forward primers for TCR Vbeta segments and 13 reverse primers for TCR Jbeta segments was used. The CDR3 region of rearranged TCR beta genes was amplified from genomic DNA with a multiplex PCR assay. Amplified TCR beta libraries were sequenced as 87-base-pair reads on the Illumina HiSeq System. From the authors' description of their analysis: Across the 600 to 700 repertoires, a later analysis counted about 81 million unique TCR beta chains, approximately 10 million of which were shared by at least two donors. Raw reads were error-corrected and collapsed into unique sequences with a nearest-neighbor algorithm that merged closely related sequences to remove PCR and sequencing errors. V, D and J gene segments were assigned by aligning CDR3 sequences to IMGT reference sequences. Each retained sequence needed at least a six-nucleotide match to both a V gene segment and a J gene segment. Rearrangements were classified as productive when the CDR3 lacked stop codons and remained in frame with V and J, and all other rearrangements were classified as non-productive. CDR3 was defined by IMGT convention, running from the second conserved V-encoded cysteine to the conserved J-encoded phenylalanine. In an earlier analysis of roughly 610 of the donors, sequences lacking an unambiguous match to a single V gene segment were excluded. An earlier analysis of approximately 590 of the donors called V segments functional above 56.7% productive rearrangements and segregating when the between-donor standard deviation exceeded 5%. A statistical classification framework was built for diagnosing cytomegalovirus status from the catalog of TCR beta chain sequences. A later analysis assigned V and J genes by comparing TCR nucleotide sequences with IMGT/GENE-DB human TR gene sequences. In a later analysis, CDR3 sequences and most-parsimonious VDJ recombination scenarios were assigned using the TCRdist pipeline. In a later analysis, every TCR beta chain was defined by the combination of its CDR3 amino acid sequence and its V-gene family, and reads without a unique V-gene family were dropped. In a later analysis, fewer than 650 highly shared, low-generation-probability nucleotide sequences were removed to address suspected cross-contamination and a sequencing artifact. A later analysis calculated a clonal expansion index for each public chain from normalized within-repertoire ranks of inferred template counts. In a later analysis, generation probabilities were computed using a VDJ recombination model fitted to out-of-frame rearrangements, and the results were checked against IGoR. In a later analysis, TCR-TCR, TCR-HLA and TCR-CMV co-occurrence was scored with hypergeometric tests, and a repertoire-size bias correction was applied to TCR pairs. A later analysis estimated false discovery rates by permuting HLA or CMV assignments 20 times. In a later analysis, co-occurring TCRs were grouped with DBSCAN, and TCRdist sequence similarity was added when clustering was performed within HLA-allele-positive subsets. Repertoires with fewer than 30,000 or more than 120,000 public chains were left out of co-occurrence clustering, as were five repertoires with anomalous nucleotide sharing. The clones in this table, taken by TCRdb from immuneACCESS, are in-frame only. Not every clone is retained; where verified, under half of the shortfall comes from an unresolved V gene, and the cause of the rest is unknown. For V, J and clone size, that table is used; D and trimming come from the DNA. In all, the sample holds some 150,000 clones, and roughly 85% of those were seen once. Jointly, the top ten make up about 0.9% of the sample.

In total, around 600 healthy bone marrow donors made up the cohort. At the time of sampling, all cohort members were nominally healthy, though unrecorded immune exposures were likely present. The donor was CMV seronegative and belonged to the group of around 400 seronegative cohort members. Every donor gave a peripheral blood sample, and the peripheral blood mononuclear cells from that sample were used for TCR beta sequencing. Genomic DNA was extracted from the blood cell samples with the Qiagen DNeasy Blood Extraction Kit. The germline V gene supplies CDR1 SGDLS and CDR2 YYNGEE. The CDR3 holds 13 amino acids from the cysteine to the phenylalanine. Just the 39-base CDR3 DNA is kept, in frame starting at base 1. V is shortened by 0 bases, J by 9 bases, and the region joining them spans 12 bases. This specimen comes from a study of cytomegalovirus exposure and HLA in healthy donors (dated by TCRdb to about 2017). General notes on the study: An earlier analysis of under 600 of the donors reported about 250 Gb of sequence data and 120 million or so unique TCR beta sequences from about 179 million T cells. Among the approximately 420 genotyped donors, approximately 82% belonged to the genetic ancestry cluster associated with self-reported Caucasian donors. A later analysis re-examined previously published TCR beta repertoires from more than 650 donors and added high-resolution HLA genotyping to investigate patterns of TCR occurrence. In addition to the first cohort of approximately 670 subjects, a separate validation cohort of 130 or so different subjects was used. Genome-wide SNP genotypes for about 65% of the 666 donors were used in a later genetic analysis, which treated that subset as a discovery cohort. An earlier analysis of nearly 600 of the donors applied high-throughput TCR beta sequencing to assess whether each TCR beta V gene segment acted as functional or pseudogenic. In the later analysis, no new phenotypic data were used to find candidate immune exposures; instead, reliance was placed on TCR beta sequences and their occurrence across donors. Typing coverage differed by locus: A, B, C, DRB1 and DQB1 were typed in about 620-630 donors, DQA1 in around 500, DPA1 in over 600, and DPB1 in just under 490. High-throughput TCR immunosequencing, statistical association of individual TCRs with disease status, and machine learning were combined to predict cytomegalovirus infection status. The study aimed to test whether signatures of past pathogen exposure could be identified by cataloging public T cell receptors. All discovery cohort repertoires had been generated using a single sequencing platform. Among 398 genotyped donors of the cohort, an average of roughly 240,000 unique TCR beta nucleotide sequences were sequenced per donor, about a sixth of them non-productive. An early release that covered more than 550 HLA-typed donors contained approximately 300 gigabases of sequencing data and 85 million to 100 million unique TCR sequences. The study profiled the T cell repertoires of about 720 subjects by immunosequencing and related them to cytomegalovirus serostatus. Alongside the repertoire data, information on donor age, sex, ethnicity and CMV serostatus was compiled. HLA typing covered class I and class II loci at four-digit resolution. A few DR-DQ haplotypes were treated as single units for association and clustering because of strong linkage in the cohort.

Broader findings and caveats from the paper: While some public TCRs were present in many individuals, most TCR sequences turned up only very rarely across donors. In the study, approximately 160 TCR beta chains were listed as associated with cytomegalovirus. A group of highly shared sequence variants was considered likely to be a technical artifact of the sequencing pipeline. Compared with equally common non-associated chains, HLA-associated TCR beta chains in a later analysis were more clonally expanded and had lower generation probabilities. This cohort had only TCR beta chains sequenced, and the lack of alpha or paired-chain data limited which features could be detected. The presence/absence analyses assumed that sequencing depth was roughly uniform across donors, and that assumption may not be true. An association between a missense DCLRE1C variant and V-gene and J-gene trimming of TCR beta chains was found in a later genetic analysis and replicated in an independent cohort. The authors suggested that the approach could potentially be generalized to other disease states and immunological phenotypes. In vitro tests confirmed that a few of the cytomegalovirus-associated TCR beta chains recognize cytomegalovirus antigens. The classifier was reported to diagnose cytomegalovirus status with high specificity and sensitivity in both the original cohort and the validation cohort. A further reported finding was that TCR beta sequences accurately predicted the HLA-A and HLA-B alleles for most subjects in the first cohort. According to a later analysis, TCR association rates differed among HLA loci, with DRB1 alleles showing the most associated TCRs and HLA-C alleles showing the fewest. Because the 87-base-pair reads could not distinguish some IMGT-functional V segments, including TRBV6-2 and TRBV6-3, those segments were excluded. In a later analysis, over 15,000 TCR beta sequences were associated with specific HLA alleles at a false discovery rate of 0.05. According to a later analysis, most CMV-associated TCR beta chains appeared to be HLA-restricted, and the HLA associations seemed to be driven largely by CMV exposure. Strong co-occurrence of HLA alleles, especially DR and DQ, made assigning TCR associations to individual alleles difficult. Correlated functional status among segregating V segments might reflect linkage disequilibrium, but an unknown experimental factor could not be ruled out. Because counts were too low, seventeen rarely observed V segments, including chromosome 9 orphons, were left out of the earlier analysis of roughly 600 of the donors. Broadly in line with IMGT annotations, most TCR beta V segments showed up in productive rearrangements about 87% or about 30% of the time in an earlier analysis of approximately 640 of the donors. Because some donors lacked HLA typing at each locus, the association tests relied only on the typed subset. Immune exposure information for the cohort was limited to CMV serostatus. Compared with the roughly 710-donor mean, donors in an Asian-associated ancestry cluster had fewer N-insertions in productive TCRs, according to a later genetic analysis. Several of the top co-occurrence clusters appeared to be linked to parvovirus B19, influenza, CMV and Epstein-Barr virus, according to a later analysis.

This clonotype was obtained from a woman aged 25 to 39 in good health and CMV-seronegative. Sequencing was carried out using PBMCs. In this chain, TRBV9 is recombined with TRBJ2-5, with TRBD2 perhaps the D gene, on 5 matching bases. The CDR3 reads CASSVANGAAQYF. The DNA is as follows: TGTGCCAGCAGCGTAGCTAATGGAGCGGCCCAGTACTTC.